This TCR beta chain appears in the sequencing data of a study of cytomegalovirus exposure and HLA in healthy donors (TCRdb year 2017). Concerning the study at large: An earlier analysis of under 600 of the donors reported 250 to 300 Gb of sequence data and 100 million to 140 million unique TCR beta sequences from approximately 180 million T cells. Roughly 320 gigabases of sequencing data and roughly 81 million unique TCR sequences made up an early release that covered several hundred HLA-typed donors. Among the roughly 390 genotyped donors, 75% to 90% belonged to the genetic ancestry cluster associated with self-reported Caucasian donors. The aim of the study was to test whether cataloging public T cell receptors could identify signatures of past pathogen exposure. The study profiled the T cell repertoires of 500 to 800 subjects by immunosequencing and related them to cytomegalovirus serostatus. A separate validation cohort of roughly 130 different subjects was used in addition to the approximately 700-subject first cohort. The study combined high-throughput TCR immunosequencing, statistical association of individual TCRs with disease status, and machine learning to predict cytomegalovirus infection status. To study patterns of TCR occurrence, a later analysis re-analyzed previously published TCR beta repertoires from hundreds of donors and added high-resolution HLA genotyping. The later analysis used no new phenotypic data to find candidate immune exposures, relying instead on TCR beta sequences and their occurrence across donors. In an earlier analysis of several hundred of the donors, high-throughput TCR beta sequencing was used to judge whether each TCR beta V gene segment behaved as functional or pseudogenic. Alongside the repertoire data, information on donor age, sex, ethnicity and CMV serostatus was compiled. In a later genetic analysis, genome-wide SNP genotypes for about three fifths of the roughly 670 donors were used, and that subset was treated as a discovery cohort. Every discovery cohort repertoire had been produced on one sequencing platform. Class I and class II HLA loci were covered by the typing at four-digit resolution. The number of typed donors differed by locus: about 629-630 for A, B, C, DRB1 and DQB1; some 500 for DQA1; over 600 for DPA1; and roughly 490 for DPB1. Because of strong linkage in the cohort, roughly five DR-DQ haplotypes were treated as single units for association and clustering. Among under 450 genotyped donors of the cohort, an average of roughly 240,000 unique TCR beta nucleotide sequences were sequenced per donor, roughly 20% of them non-productive.

V loses 2 bases of germline sequence and J loses 5 bases, and the interval between the two ends is 12 bases. CDR1 and CDR2 are read off the germline V gene (reference sequence) as GTSNPN and SVGIG. The CDR3 numbers 13 residues from cysteine through phenylalanine. The DNA shown is the 39-base CDR3, in frame from base 1. With respect to this clone: No antigen is known for it. Per-base quality was not reported, and no clone a single base away is much larger than it.

The library was prepared using the immunoSEQ multiplex PCR assay. A mixture of 60 forward primers for TCR Vbeta segments and 13 reverse primers for TCR Jbeta segments was used in the multiplex PCR. A multiplex PCR assay on genomic DNA amplified the CDR3 region of rearranged TCR beta genes. On the Illumina HiSeq System, the amplified TCR beta libraries were sequenced as 87-base-pair reads. The authors' pipeline ran thus. Across the 670 or so repertoires, a later analysis counted around 80 million unique TCR beta chains, 9 million to 14 million of which were shared by at least two donors. Raw reads were error-corrected and collapsed into unique sequences by a nearest-neighbor algorithm in which closely related sequences were merged to remove PCR and sequencing errors. Alignment of CDR3 sequences to IMGT reference sequences was used to assign V, D and J gene segments. For a sequence to be retained, a match of at least six nucleotides was required to both a V gene segment and a J gene segment. Rearrangements were classified as productive when the CDR3 lacked stop codons and remained in frame with V and J, and all other rearrangements were classified as non-productive. Following IMGT convention, CDR3 was defined as the stretch from the second conserved V-encoded cysteine up to the conserved J-encoded phenylalanine. In an earlier analysis of more than 550 of the donors, sequences lacking an unambiguous match to a single V gene segment were excluded. In an earlier analysis of some 590 of the donors, a V segment was called functional when productive rearrangements were above 56.7%, and segregating when the standard deviation between donors exceeded 5%. A statistical classification framework was built to diagnose cytomegalovirus status from the catalog of TCR beta chain sequences. In a later analysis, TCR nucleotide sequences were compared against IMGT/GENE-DB human TR gene sequences so that V and J genes could be assigned. In a later analysis, CDR3 sequences and most-parsimonious VDJ recombination scenarios were assigned using the TCRdist pipeline. In a later analysis, each TCR beta chain was defined by its CDR3 amino acid sequence together with its V-gene family, and reads without a unique V-gene family were excluded. In a later analysis, several hundred highly shared, low-generation-probability nucleotide sequences were removed to address suspected cross-contamination and a sequencing artifact. In a later analysis, a clonal expansion index was calculated for each public chain from normalized within-repertoire ranks of inferred template counts. A later analysis computed generation probabilities with a VDJ recombination model fitted to out-of-frame rearrangements, and checked the results against IGoR. Hypergeometric tests were used in a later analysis to score TCR-TCR, TCR-HLA and TCR-CMV co-occurrence, with a repertoire-size bias correction applied to the TCR pairs. A later analysis estimated false discovery rates by permuting HLA or CMV assignments 20 times. In a later analysis, co-occurring TCRs were grouped using DBSCAN, with TCRdist sequence similarity added in when clustering inside HLA-allele-positive subsets. Repertoires with fewer than 30,000 or more than 120,000 public chains, plus five repertoires with anomalous nucleotide sharing, were excluded from co-occurrence clustering. Here the immuneACCESS table is served through TCRdb, limited to in-frame sequences with V and J called. Missing clones are a known gap in these copies; in checked studies unresolved V genes cover under half, and the rest lacks a known reason. V and J calls and clone size come straight from that table; D and trimming were deduced from the DNA. Present in this sample are approximately 160,000 clones, about 80% of which were seen just once. The ten largest clonotypes hold roughly 1.4% of the sample.

On the study overall, not on this receptor specifically: Only TCR beta chains were sequenced in this cohort, and the absence of alpha or paired-chain data limited detectable features. When HLA alleles, especially DR and DQ, strongly co-occurred, TCR associations were difficult to assign to individual alleles. Some IMGT-functional V segments, including TRBV6-2 and TRBV6-3, could not be distinguished by the 87-base-pair reads and were therefore excluded. Roughly uniform sequencing depth across donors was assumed in presence/absence analyses, although this assumption may not hold. In vitro tests confirmed that a few of the cytomegalovirus-associated TCR beta chains recognize cytomegalovirus antigens. It was suggested by the authors that the approach could potentially be generalized to other disease states and immunological phenotypes. In a later analysis, TCR association rates were found to vary across HLA loci, with the most associated TCRs seen for DRB1 alleles and the fewest for HLA-C alleles. V-gene and J-gene trimming of TCR beta chains was associated with a missense DCLRE1C variant in a later genetic analysis, and the association was replicated in an independent cohort. Across donors, most TCR sequences were observed very rarely, whereas some public TCRs were present in many individuals. In a later analysis, several top co-occurrence clusters were reported to appear linked to parvovirus B19, influenza, CMV and Epstein-Barr virus. Roughly 15 rarely observed V segments, including chromosome 9 orphons, were excluded from the earlier analysis of about 610 of the donors because counts were too low. For the cohort, immune exposure information was limited to CMV serostatus. The study listed 170 or so TCR beta chains as associated with cytomegalovirus. Correlated functional status among segregating V segments might be attributable to linkage disequilibrium, but an unknown experimental factor could not be ruled out. A further reported finding was that TCR beta sequences accurately predicted the HLA-A and HLA-B alleles for most subjects in the first cohort. Compared with the roughly 700-donor mean, donors in an Asian-associated ancestry cluster had fewer N-insertions in productive TCRs, according to a later genetic analysis. Most CMV-associated TCR beta chains appeared to be HLA-restricted in a later analysis, and the HLA associations seemed to be driven largely by CMV exposure. Broadly in line with IMGT annotations, most TCR beta V segments showed up in productive rearrangements about 87% or about 30% of the time in an earlier analysis of approximately 600 of the donors. The classifier was reported to diagnose cytomegalovirus status with high specificity and sensitivity in both the original and validation cohorts. Compared with equally common non-associated chains, HLA-associated TCR beta chains in a later analysis were more clonally expanded and had lower generation probabilities. At a false discovery rate of 0.05, a later analysis linked 15,000 to 20,000 TCR beta sequences to specific HLA alleles. A group of highly shared sequence variants was considered likely to be a technical artifact of the sequencing pipeline. Because HLA typing was unavailable for some donors at each locus, only the typed subset was used in association tests.

In total, 666 healthy bone marrow donors made up the cohort. All cohort members were sampled while nominally healthy, although unrecorded immune exposures were likely present. The donor was CMV seropositive and was included in the group of 250 to 300 seropositive cohort members. Every donor gave a peripheral blood sample, and the peripheral blood mononuclear cells from that sample were used for TCR beta sequencing. The Qiagen DNeasy Blood Extraction Kit was used to extract genomic DNA from the blood cell samples. This sequence uses TRBV30 and TRBJ2-5, with TRBD2 perhaps the D gene, on 5 matching bases. The sample taken for sequencing was PBMCs. The TCR comes from a woman under 40 in good health and CMV-seropositive. The sequenced DNA: TGTGCCTGGAGTAGGCCGCCGGGGGAGACCCAGTACTTC. It is translated as CAWSRPPGETQYF.